Following are 2 T cell receptor beta chains from one sample sequenced in a study of cytomegalovirus exposure and HLA in healthy donors. The PCR had 60 Vbeta and 13 Jbeta primers. Generated by immunoSEQ multiplex PCR, the TCRdb table keeps only in-frame clones and is missing some. The table has under 150,000 clones, around three quarters seen once. The source material was PBMCs. The receptors were sampled from a woman aged 40 to 49 in good health and CMV-seropositive.

The chain has TRBV5-4 and TRBJ1-1, with 11 bases matching TRBD1. From germline, CDR1 is SGHNT and CDR2 YYREEE (reference sequence). V lost 4 bases and J lost 6; bases outside the gene matches: 11. The CDR3 consists of 16 residues. DNA of the CDR3: TGTGCCAGCAGCGGAGGCCGGGACAGGGGGTCTCCTGAAGCTTTCTTT. It encodes CASSGGRDRGSPEAFF. Full variable domain (outside the CDR3, taken from reference TRBV5-4 and TRBJ1-1): ETGVTQSPTHLIKTRGQQVTLRCSSQSGHNTVSWYQQALGQGPQFIFQYYREEENGRGNFPPRFSGLQFPNYSSELNVNALELDDSALYLCASSGGRDRGSPEAFFGQGTRLTVV.

The gene calls are TRBV5-1 and TRBJ2-3; 12 bases map to TRBD2. The CDR3 runs to 17 residues. The germline gives CDR1 SGHRS, CDR2 YFSETQ. With V trimmed by 0 bases and J by 4 bases, 6 bases remained unmatched. This CDR3 reads CASSLVGLAGRSDTQYF. CDR3 sequence (DNA): TGCGCCAGCAGCTTGGTTGGACTAGCGGGACGGTCAGATACGCAGTATTTT.